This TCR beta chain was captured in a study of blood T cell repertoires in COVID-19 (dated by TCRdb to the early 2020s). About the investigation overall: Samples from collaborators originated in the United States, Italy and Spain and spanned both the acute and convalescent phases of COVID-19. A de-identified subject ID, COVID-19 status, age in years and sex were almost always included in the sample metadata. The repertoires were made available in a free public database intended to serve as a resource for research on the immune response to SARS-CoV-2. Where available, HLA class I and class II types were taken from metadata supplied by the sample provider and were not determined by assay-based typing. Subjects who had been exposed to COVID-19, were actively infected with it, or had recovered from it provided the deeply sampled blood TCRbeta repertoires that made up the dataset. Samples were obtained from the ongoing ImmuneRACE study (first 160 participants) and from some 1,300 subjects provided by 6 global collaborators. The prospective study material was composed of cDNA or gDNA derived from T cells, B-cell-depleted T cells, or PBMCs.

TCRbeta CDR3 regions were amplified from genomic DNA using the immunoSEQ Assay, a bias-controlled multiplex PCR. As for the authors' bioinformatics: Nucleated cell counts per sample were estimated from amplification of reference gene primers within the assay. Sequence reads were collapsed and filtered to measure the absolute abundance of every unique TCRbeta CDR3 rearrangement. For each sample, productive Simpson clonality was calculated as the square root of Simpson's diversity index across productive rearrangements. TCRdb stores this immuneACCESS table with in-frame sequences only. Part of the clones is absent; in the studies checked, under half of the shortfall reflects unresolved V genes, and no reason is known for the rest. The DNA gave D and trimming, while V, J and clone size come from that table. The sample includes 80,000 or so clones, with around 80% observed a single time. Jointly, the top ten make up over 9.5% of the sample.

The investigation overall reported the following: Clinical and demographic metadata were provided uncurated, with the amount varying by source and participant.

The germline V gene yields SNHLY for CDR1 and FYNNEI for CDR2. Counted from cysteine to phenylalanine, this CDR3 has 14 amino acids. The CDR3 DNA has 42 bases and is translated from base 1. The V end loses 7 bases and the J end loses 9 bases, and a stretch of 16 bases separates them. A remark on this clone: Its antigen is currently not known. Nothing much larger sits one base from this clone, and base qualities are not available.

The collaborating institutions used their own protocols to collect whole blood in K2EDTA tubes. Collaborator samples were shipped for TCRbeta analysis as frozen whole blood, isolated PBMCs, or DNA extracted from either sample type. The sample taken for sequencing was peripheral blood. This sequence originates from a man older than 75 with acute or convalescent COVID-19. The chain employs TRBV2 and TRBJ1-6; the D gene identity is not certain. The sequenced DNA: TGTGCCAGCACCGCAGGATCGAACTTTTCACCCCTCCACTTT. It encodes CASTAGSNFSPLHF.